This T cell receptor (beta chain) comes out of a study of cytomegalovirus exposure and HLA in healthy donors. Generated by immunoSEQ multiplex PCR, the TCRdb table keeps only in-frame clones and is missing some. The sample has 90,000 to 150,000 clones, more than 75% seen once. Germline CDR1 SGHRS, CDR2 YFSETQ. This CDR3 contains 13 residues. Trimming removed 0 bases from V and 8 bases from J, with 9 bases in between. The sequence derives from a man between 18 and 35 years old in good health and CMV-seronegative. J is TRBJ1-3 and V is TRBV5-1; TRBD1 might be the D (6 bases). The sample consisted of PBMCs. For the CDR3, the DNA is TGCGCCAGCAGCTTGGTGTCAGGGGACACCATATATTTT. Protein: CASSLVSGDTIYF.